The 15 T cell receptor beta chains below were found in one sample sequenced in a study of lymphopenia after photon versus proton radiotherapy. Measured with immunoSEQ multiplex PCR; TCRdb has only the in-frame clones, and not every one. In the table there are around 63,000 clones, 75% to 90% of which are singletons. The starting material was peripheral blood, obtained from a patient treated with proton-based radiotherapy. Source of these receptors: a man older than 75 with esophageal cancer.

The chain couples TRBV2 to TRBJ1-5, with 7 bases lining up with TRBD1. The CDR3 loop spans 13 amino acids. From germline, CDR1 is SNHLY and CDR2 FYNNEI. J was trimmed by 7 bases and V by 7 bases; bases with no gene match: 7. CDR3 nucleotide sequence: TGTGCCAGCACCAATCAACAGGGGCAGCCCCAGCATTTT. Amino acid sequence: CASTNQQGQPQHF.

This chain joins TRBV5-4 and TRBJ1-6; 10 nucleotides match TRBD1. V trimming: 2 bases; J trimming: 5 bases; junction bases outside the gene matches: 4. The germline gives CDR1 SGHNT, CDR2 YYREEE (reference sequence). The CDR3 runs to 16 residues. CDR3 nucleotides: TGTGCCAGCAGCTTCGGGACAGGGGCGCATAATTCACCCCTCCACTTT. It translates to CASSFGTGAHNSPLHF.

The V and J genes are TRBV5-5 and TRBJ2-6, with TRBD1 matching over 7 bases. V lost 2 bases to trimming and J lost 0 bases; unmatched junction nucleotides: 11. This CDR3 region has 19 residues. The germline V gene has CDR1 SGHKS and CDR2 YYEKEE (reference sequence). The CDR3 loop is CASSLTLTGSYSGANVLTF. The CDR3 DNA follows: TGTGCCAGCAGCTTAACCTTGACAGGGAGTTACTCTGGGGCCAACGTCCTGACTTTC. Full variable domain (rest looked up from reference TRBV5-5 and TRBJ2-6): DAGVTQSPTHLIKTRGQQVTLRCSPISGHKSVSWYQQVLGQGPQFIFQYYEKEERGRGNFPDRFSARQFPNYSSELNVNALLLGDSALYLCASSLTLTGSYSGANVLTFGAGSRLTVL.

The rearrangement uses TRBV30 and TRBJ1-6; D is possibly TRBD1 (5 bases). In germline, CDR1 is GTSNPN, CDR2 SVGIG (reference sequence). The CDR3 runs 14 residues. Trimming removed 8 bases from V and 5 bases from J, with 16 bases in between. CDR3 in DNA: TGTGCCAGGTCGGAGGGGTTTAATAATTCACCCCTCCACTTT. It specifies CARSEGFNNSPLHF.

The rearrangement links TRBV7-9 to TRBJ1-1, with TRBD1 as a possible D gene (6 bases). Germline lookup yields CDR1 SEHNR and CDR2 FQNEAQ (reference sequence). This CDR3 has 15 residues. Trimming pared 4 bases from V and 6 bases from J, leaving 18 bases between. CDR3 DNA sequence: TGTGCCAGCAGCTCCCCCGGGACAACCTCTCCTGAAGCTTTCTTT. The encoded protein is CASSSPGTTSPEAFF.

CDR3 coding DNA: TGTGCCAGCAGTGAAAACAGGGGGGGTTCACCCCTCCACTTT. Translated, it gives CASSENRGGSPLHF. The V gene is TRBV6-4, the J gene TRBJ1-6; 8 bases agree with TRBD1. The trim removed 3 bases at V and 9 bases at J, leaving 4 bases unmatched. The germline V gene encodes CDR1 MRHNA and CDR2 SNTAGT. The CDR3 is 14 residues long.

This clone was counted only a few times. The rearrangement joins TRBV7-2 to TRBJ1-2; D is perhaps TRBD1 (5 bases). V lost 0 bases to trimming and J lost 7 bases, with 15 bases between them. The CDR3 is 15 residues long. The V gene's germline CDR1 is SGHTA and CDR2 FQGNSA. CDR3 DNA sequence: TGTGCCAGCAGCTTAGCAGGGGCGAGTAGTGGTGGCTACACCTTC. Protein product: CASSLAGASSGGYTF.

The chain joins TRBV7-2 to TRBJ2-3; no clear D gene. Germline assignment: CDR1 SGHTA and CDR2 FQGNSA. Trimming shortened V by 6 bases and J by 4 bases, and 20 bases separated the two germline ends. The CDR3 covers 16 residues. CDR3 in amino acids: CASRLYGLLRADTQYF. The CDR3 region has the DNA TGTGCCAGCAGGCTGTACGGTCTCCTTCGAGCAGATACGCAGTATTTT.

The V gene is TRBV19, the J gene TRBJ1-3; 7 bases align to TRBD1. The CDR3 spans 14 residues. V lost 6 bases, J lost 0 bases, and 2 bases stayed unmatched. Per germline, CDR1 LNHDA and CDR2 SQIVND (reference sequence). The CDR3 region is CASRGQFSGNTIYF. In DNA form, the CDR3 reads TGTGCCAGTAGGGGACAGTTCTCTGGAAACACCATATATTTT.

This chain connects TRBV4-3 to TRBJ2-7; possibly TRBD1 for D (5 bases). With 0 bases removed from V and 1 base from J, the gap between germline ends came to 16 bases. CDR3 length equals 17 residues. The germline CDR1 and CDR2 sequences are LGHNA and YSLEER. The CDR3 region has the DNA TGCGCCAGCAGCCAAGATTTTAGGGGCTCCCCGTCCTACGAGCAGTACTTC. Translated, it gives CASSQDFRGSPSYEQYF.

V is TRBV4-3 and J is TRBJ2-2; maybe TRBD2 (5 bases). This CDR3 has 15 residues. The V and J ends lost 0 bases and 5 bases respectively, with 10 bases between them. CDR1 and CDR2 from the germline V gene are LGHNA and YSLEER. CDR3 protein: CASSQDQRLTGELFF. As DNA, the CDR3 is TGCGCCAGCAGCCAAGACCAGCGGCTGACCGGGGAGCTGTTTTTT.

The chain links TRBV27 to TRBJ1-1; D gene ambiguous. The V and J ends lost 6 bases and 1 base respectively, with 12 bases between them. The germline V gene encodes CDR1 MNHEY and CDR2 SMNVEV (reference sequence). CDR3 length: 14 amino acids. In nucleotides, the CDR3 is TGTGCCAGCAGCTGGGGTTTCGGGAACACTGAAGCTTTCTTT. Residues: CASSWGFGNTEAFF.

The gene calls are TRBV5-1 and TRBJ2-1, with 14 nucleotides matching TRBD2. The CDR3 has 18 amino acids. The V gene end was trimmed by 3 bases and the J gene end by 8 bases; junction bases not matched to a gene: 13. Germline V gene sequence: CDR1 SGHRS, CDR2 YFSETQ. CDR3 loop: CASSSRGTSGSFVYEQFF. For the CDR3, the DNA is TGCGCCAGCAGCTCTAGGGGGACTAGCGGGAGTTTCGTCTATGAGCAGTTCTTC.

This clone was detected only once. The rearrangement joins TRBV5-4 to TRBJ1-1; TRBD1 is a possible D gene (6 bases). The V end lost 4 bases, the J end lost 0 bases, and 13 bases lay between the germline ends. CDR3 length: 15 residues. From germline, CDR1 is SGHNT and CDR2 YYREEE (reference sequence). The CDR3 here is CASSLGHEVNTEAFF. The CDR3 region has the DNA TGTGCCAGCAGCCTGGGACACGAGGTGAACACTGAAGCTTTCTTT.

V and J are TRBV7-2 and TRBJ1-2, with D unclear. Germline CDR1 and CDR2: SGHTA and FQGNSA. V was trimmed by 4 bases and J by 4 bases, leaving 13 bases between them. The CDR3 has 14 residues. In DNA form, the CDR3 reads TGTGCCAGCAGCTCCGGGTCCACCCTCTATGGCTACACCTTC. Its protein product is CASSSGSTLYGYTF.